This T cell receptor beta chain was sequenced for a study of T cell responses to AZD1222 COVID-19 vaccine. Study summary: Investigators merged groups given second doses at roughly 4 or roughly 12 weeks. Findings and caveats of the study: Baseline serology detected seropositivity in only a handful of AZD1222 recipients. After two AZD1222 doses, spike-specific TCR breadth and depth rose versus day 0. Dominant at 160-218 and 743-854, vaccine-associated CD4 TCRs also spanned spike.

About this clone: Its specificity is not known.

TCRdb keeps only in-frame clones here, not all; method: immunoSEQ multiplex PCR. The sample lists 65,000 to 95,000 clones, 70% to 90% seen once, with roughly a fifth in the top ten. V lost 1 base to trimming and J lost 0 bases; unmatched junction nucleotides: 6. Per the germline V gene, CDR1 is LGHNA and CDR2 is YNFKEQ. This CDR3 has 18 amino acids. The receptor was isolated from an adult in good health. The material was peripheral blood, obtained on day 0 of AZD1222 vaccination. The chain couples TRBV4-2 to TRBJ2-6; the match to TRBD2 covers 7 bases. The CDR3 reads CASSQVGGSVSGANVLTF. In nucleotides, the CDR3 is TGTGCCAGCAGCCAAGTGGGGGGGTCGGTCTCTGGGGCCAACGTCCTGACTTTC.